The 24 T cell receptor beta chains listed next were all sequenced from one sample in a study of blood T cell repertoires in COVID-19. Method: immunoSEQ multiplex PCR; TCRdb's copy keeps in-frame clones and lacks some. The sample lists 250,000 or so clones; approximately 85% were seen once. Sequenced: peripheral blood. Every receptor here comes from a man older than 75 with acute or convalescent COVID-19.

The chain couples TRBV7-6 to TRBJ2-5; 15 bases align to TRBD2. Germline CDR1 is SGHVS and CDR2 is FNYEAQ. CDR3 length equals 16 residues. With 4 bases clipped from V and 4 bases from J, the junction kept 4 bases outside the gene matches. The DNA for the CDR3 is TGTGCCAGCAGCTCCCGGGGACTAGCGGGGGGAGAGACCCAGTACTTC. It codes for CASSSRGLAGGETQYF.

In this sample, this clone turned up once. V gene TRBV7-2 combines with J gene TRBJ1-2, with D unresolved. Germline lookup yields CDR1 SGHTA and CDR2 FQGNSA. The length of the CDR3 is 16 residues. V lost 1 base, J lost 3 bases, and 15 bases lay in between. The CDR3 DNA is TGTGCCAGCAGCTTAGATCCCGGGATATACGACTATGGCTACACCTTC. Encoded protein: CASSLDPGIYDYGYTF.

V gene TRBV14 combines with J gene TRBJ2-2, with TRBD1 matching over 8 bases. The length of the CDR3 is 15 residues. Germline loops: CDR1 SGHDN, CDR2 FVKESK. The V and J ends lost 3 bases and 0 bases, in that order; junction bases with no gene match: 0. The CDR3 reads CASSQTGANTGELFF. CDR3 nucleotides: TGTGCCAGCAGCCAGACAGGGGCGAACACCGGGGAGCTGTTTTTT. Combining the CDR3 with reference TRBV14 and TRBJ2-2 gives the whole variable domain EAGVTQFPSHSVIEKGQTVTLRCDPISGHDNLYWYRRVMGKEIKFLLHFVKESKQDESGMPNNRFLAERTGGTYSTLKVQPAELEDSGVYFCASSQTGANTGELFFGEGSRLTVL.

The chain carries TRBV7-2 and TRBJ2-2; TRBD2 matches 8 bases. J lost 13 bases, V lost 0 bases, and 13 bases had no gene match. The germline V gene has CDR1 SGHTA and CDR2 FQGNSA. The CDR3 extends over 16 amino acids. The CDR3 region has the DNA TGTGCCAGCAGCTTAGCGGTAGCGGGGATGGTAGGAGGGCTGTTTTTT. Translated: CASSLAVAGMVGGLFF.

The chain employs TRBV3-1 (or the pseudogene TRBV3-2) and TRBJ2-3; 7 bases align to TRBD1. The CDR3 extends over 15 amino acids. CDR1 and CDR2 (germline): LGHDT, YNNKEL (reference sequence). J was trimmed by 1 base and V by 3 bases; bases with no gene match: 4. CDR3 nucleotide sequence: TGTGCCAGCAGCCACCGCGGACAGGGCACAGATACGCAGTATTTT. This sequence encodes CASSHRGQGTDTQYF.

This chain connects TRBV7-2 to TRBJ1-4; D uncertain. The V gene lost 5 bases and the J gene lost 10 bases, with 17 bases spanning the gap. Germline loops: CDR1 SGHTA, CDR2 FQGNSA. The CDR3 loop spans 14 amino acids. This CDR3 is CASSINREDGKLFF. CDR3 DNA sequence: TGTGCCAGCAGCATAAACCGGGAGGATGGAAAACTGTTTTTT. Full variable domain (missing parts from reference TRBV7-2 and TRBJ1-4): GAGVSQSPSNKVTEKGKDVELRCDPISGHTALYWYRQSLGQGLEFLIYFQGNSAPDKSGLPSDRFSAERTGGSVSTLTIQRTQQEDSAVYLCASSINREDGKLFFGSGTQLSVL.

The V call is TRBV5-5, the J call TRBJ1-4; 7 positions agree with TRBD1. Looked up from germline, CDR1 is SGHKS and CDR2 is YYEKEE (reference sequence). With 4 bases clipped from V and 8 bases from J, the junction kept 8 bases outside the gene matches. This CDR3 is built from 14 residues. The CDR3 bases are TGTGCCAGCAGCCGTGGACAGGAGGGCGAAAAACTGTTTTTT. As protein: CASSRGQEGEKLFF. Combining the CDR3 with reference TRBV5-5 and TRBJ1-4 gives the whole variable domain DAGVTQSPTHLIKTRGQQVTLRCSPISGHKSVSWYQQVLGQGPQFIFQYYEKEERGRGNFPDRFSARQFPNYSSELNVNALLLGDSALYLCASSRGQEGEKLFFGSGTQLSVL.

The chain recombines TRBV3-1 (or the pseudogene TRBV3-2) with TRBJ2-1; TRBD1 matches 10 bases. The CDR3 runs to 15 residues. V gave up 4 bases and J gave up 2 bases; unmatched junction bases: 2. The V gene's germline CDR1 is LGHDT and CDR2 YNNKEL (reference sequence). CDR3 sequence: CASSRDRGTYNEQFF. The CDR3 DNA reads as TGTGCCAGCAGCCGGGACAGGGGCACCTACAATGAGCAGTTCTTC.

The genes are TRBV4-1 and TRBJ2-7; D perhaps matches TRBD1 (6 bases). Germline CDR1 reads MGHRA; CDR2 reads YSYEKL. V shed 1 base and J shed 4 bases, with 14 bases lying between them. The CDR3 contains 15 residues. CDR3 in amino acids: CASSQVTGQYYEQYF. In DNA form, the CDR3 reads TGCGCCAGCAGCCAAGTAACAGGACAGTATTACGAGCAGTACTTC.

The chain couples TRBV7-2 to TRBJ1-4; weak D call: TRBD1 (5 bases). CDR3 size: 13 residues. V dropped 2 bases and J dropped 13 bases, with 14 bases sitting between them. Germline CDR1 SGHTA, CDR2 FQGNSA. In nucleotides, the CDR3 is TGTGCCAGCAGCTTAACCCGACAGAGTGGACTGTTTTTT. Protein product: CASSLTRQSGLFF.

The CDR3 spells CASSEGDRYYNEQFF. CDR3 bases: TGCGCCAGCAGCGAAGGGGACAGGTACTACAATGAGCAGTTCTTC. The chain employs TRBV4-3 and TRBJ2-1, with 8 bases that match TRBD1. Trimming removed 5 bases from V and 3 bases from J; junction bases left unmatched: 6. The CDR3 totals 15 residues. Germline lookup yields CDR1 LGHNA and CDR2 YSLEER.

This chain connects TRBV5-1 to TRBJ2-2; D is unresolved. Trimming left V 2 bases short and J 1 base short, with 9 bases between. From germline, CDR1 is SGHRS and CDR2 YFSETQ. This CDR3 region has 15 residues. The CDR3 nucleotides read TGCGCCAGCAGCTTAACCAGACAGAACACCGGGGAGCTGTTTTTT. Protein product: CASSLTRQNTGELFF. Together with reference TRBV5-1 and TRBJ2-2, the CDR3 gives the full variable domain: KAGVTQTPRYLIKTRGQQVTLSCSPISGHRSVSWYQQTPGQGLQFLFEYFSETQRNKGNFPGRFSGRQFSNSRSEMNVSTLELGDSALYLCASSLTRQNTGELFFGEGSRLTVL.

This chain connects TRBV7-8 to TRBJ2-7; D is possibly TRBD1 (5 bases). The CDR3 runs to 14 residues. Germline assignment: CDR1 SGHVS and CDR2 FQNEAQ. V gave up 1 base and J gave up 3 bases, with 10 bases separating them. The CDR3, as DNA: TGTGCCAGCAGCTTAGGACAGCCCGACTACGAGCAGTACTTC. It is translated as CASSLGQPDYEQYF.

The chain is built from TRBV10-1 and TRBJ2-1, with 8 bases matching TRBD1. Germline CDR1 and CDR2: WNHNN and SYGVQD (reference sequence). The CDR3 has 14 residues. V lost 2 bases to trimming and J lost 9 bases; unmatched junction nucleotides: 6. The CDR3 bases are TGCGCCAGCAGTGAGGGGGACAGGTACGCTGAGCAGTTCTTC. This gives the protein CASSEGDRYAEQFF.

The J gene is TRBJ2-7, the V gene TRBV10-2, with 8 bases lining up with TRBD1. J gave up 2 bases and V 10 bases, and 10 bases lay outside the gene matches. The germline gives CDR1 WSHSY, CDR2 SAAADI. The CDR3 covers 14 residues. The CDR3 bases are TGCGCCACAGCCGACAGGGGTGTCACCTACGAGCAGTACTTC. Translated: CATADRGVTYEQYF.

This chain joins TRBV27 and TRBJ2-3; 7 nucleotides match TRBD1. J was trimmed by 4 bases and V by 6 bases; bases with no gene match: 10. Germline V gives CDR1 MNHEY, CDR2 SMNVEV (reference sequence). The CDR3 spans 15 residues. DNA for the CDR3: TGTGCCAGCAGATTCGAGGGGGCGAGTTCAGATACGCAGTATTTT. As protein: CASRFEGASSDTQYF.

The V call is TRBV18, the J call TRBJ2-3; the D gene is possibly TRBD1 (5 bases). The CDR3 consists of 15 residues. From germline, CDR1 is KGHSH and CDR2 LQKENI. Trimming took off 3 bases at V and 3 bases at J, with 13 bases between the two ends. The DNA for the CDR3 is TGTGCCAGCTCACCGGGGCAGCTCCAGACAGATACGCAGTATTTT. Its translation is CASSPGQLQTDTQYF.

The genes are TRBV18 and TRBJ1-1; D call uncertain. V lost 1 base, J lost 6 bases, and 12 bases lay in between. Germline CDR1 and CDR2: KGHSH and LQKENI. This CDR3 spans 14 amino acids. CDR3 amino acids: CASSPLLDSPEAFF. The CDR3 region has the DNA TGTGCCAGCTCACCACTCTTAGATTCCCCTGAAGCTTTCTTT.

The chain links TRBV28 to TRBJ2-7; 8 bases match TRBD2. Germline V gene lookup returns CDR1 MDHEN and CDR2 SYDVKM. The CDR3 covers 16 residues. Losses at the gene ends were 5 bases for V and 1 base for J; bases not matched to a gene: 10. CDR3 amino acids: CASSGGGLAGSYEQYF. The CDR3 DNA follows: TGTGCCAGCAGTGGGGGAGGTCTAGCGGGTTCCTACGAGCAGTACTTC.

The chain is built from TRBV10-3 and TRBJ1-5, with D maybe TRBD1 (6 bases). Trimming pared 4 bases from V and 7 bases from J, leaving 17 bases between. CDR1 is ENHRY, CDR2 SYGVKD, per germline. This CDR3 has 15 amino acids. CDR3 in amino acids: CAISGSAQGTQPQHF. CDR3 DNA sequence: TGTGCCATCAGTGGTTCCGCACAGGGAACCCAGCCCCAGCATTTT.

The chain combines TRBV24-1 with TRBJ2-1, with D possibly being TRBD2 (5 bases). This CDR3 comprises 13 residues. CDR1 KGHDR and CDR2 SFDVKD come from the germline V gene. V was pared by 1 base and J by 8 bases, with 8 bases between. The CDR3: CATSDLSGYEQFF. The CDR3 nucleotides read TGTGCCACCAGTGATTTATCGGGGTATGAGCAGTTCTTC.

The CDR3 nucleotides read TGTGCCAGCAGCCAAGCGCAGTCTAGTGAAGCTTTCTTT. It codes for CASSQAQSSEAFF. V usage is TRBV3-1 (or the pseudogene TRBV3-2) and J usage is TRBJ1-1; D is unresolved. This CDR3 comprises 13 residues. Trimming took 1 base from V and 7 from J, leaving 10 bases between them. Germline V gene lookup returns CDR1 LGHDT and CDR2 YNNKEL (reference sequence).

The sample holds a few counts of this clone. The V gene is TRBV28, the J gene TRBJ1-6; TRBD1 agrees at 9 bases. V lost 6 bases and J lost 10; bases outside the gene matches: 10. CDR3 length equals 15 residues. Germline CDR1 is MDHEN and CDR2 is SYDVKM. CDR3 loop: CASSPTGGPRSPLHF. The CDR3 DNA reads TGTGCCAGCAGCCCAACAGGGGGCCCAAGGTCACCCCTCCACTTT.

The CDR3 DNA reads as TGTGCCAGCAGCTTGGGGCAGGGCCCACACCATGGCTACACCTTC. It specifies CASSLGQGPHHGYTF. The V gene is TRBV11-1, the J gene TRBJ1-2; D is perhaps TRBD1 (5 bases). CDR1 and CDR2 (germline): SGHAT, FQDESV (reference sequence). Between the trimmed V and J ends, which lost 3 bases and 6 bases, there was a span of 17 bases. The CDR3 loop spans 15 amino acids.